A single sample is the source of the 21 T cell receptor beta chains below, sequenced in a study of metastatic and nonmetastatic thyroid tumors. Patients underwent thyroid surgery, and none had received any treatment before it. Using MiXCR, TCRdb re-called clones from the PCR reads. The table has over 25,000 clones, 15% seen once. The sample consisted of blood. The origin of the receptors is a female donor with papillary thyroid cancer or a benign thyroid nodule (not recorded which). Some clones in this sample may be carry-over from other donors' samples.

This clone was recorded many times. The V gene is TRBV11-2, the J gene TRBJ2-1, with D unclear. The V and J ends lost 3 bases and 7 bases respectively, with 7 bases between them. The CDR3 covers 12 residues. Germline V CDR1 and CDR2: SGHAT, FQNNGV. CDR3 sequence: CASSFSRNEQFF. The CDR3 DNA sequence: TGTGCCAGCAGCTTCTCCAGGAATGAGCAGTTCTTC.

This clone was counted many times. The sample carries other DNA sequences with the same CDR3. The rearrangement links TRBV20-1 to TRBJ1-4, with unresolved D. The CDR3 sequence is 15 residues long. Germline V gene data show CDR1 as DFQATT and CDR2 as SNEGSKA (reference sequence). In DNA, the CDR3 is TGCAGCGCTGTAGAGTCGGGCCTGGGAAATGAAAAACTGTTTTTT. It encodes CSAVESGLGNEKLFF.

In this sample, this clone turned up many times. V and J are TRBV2 and TRBJ2-5; D is unresolved. V gave up 3 bases and J gave up 4 bases, with 24 bases separating them. Germline-derived CDR1 and CDR2 are SNHLY and FYNNEI. The CDR3 runs to 18 residues. The CDR3 DNA sequence: TGTGCCAGCAGTGATCCTTCTCAGGCGTCCTCCCAAGGAGAGACCCAGTACTTC. Its translation is CASSDPSQASSQGETQYF.

The chain links TRBV12-3 or TRBV12-4 to TRBJ2-2; TRBD2 aligns across 8 bases. The CDR3 runs to 14 residues. Trimming cost V 5 bases and J 4 bases; bases outside gene matches: 3. The CDR3 region is CASSSGSTTGELFF. The CDR3, as DNA: TGTGCCAGCAGTAGCGGGAGCACCACCGGGGAGCTGTTTTTT.

In its sample, this clone was seen many times. The V gene is TRBV7-6, the J gene TRBJ2-2; D is ambiguous. Per germline, CDR1 SGHVS and CDR2 FNYEAQ. The CDR3 extends over 12 amino acids. The ends were cut back, 2 bases at V and 6 bases at J, with 4 bases in the middle. The CDR3 here is CASSLNPGELFF. The CDR3 DNA reads as TGTGCCAGCAGCTTAAATCCCGGGGAGCTGTTTTTT.

The sample holds many counts of this clone. This rearrangement joins TRBV6-6 to TRBJ2-3; the D gene is possibly TRBD2 (5 bases). Germline V gene lookup returns CDR1 MNHNY and CDR2 SVGAGI (reference sequence). This CDR3 is built from 15 residues. V was trimmed by 2 bases and J by 2 bases, leaving 11 bases between them. The CDR3 sequence: CASSYEAGITDTQYF. The CDR3, as DNA: TGTGCCAGCAGTTACGAGGCGGGTATCACAGATACGCAGTATTTT.

The sample holds many counts of this clone. The chain uses TRBV27 and TRBJ2-1, with a possible D match to TRBD2 (5 bases). CDR1 is MNHEY, CDR2 SMNVEV, per germline (reference sequence). The CDR3 loop spans 16 amino acids. V lost 6 bases, J lost 5 bases, and 20 bases lay in between. The CDR3 DNA is TGTGCCAGCAGGCGAGAAGTTGCGGGCACGGACAATGAGCAGTTCTTC. Its translation is CASRREVAGTDNEQFF.

This clone was observed at least ten times. The V and J genes are TRBV5-4 and TRBJ2-3; D is undetermined. V gave up 4 bases and J gave up 0 bases, with 6 bases separating them. The CDR3 runs 13 residues. Germline CDR1 reads SGHNT; CDR2 reads YYREEE (reference sequence). CDR3: CASSHSSTDTQYF. CDR3 coding DNA: TGTGCCAGCAGCCACTCTAGCACAGATACGCAGTATTTT.

Many counts were recorded for this clone. CDR3 sequence: CSASGPGQPQHF. CDR3 nucleotides: TGCAGTGCTAGCGGGCCGGGTCAGCCCCAGCATTTT. The chain has TRBV20-1 and TRBJ1-5; D gene unclear. Germline CDR1 reads DFQATT; CDR2 reads SNEGSKA (reference sequence). V lost 3 bases to trimming and J lost 6 bases, with 9 bases between them. The CDR3 runs 12 residues.

This clone was recorded a few times. The rearrangement joins TRBV25-1 to TRBJ2-3; 8 bases match TRBD2. This CDR3 region has 16 residues. Germline values: CDR1 MGHDK, CDR2 SYGVNS. The J segment lost 6 bases and the V segment lost 6 bases, leaving 14 bases of the junction unmatched. CDR3 protein: CASSLEGGGRTDTQYF. In DNA form, the CDR3 reads TGTGCCAGCAGCTTAGAAGGTGGCGGGAGGACCGATACGCAGTATTTT.

This clone qualifies as medium-sized (0.01 to 0.1%). This rearrangement joins TRBV28 to TRBJ2-7; 14 nucleotides agree with TRBD2. The V gene end was trimmed by 1 base and the J gene end by 11 bases; junction bases not matched to a gene: 7. This CDR3 contains 15 residues. The V gene's germline CDR1 is MDHEN and CDR2 SYDVKM. CDR3 sequence: CASSLSTSGRAPEYF. Written as DNA, the CDR3 is TGTGCCAGCAGTTTATCGACTAGCGGGAGGGCCCCCGAGTACTTC.

This clone came up many times. The J gene is TRBJ2-6, the V gene TRBV7-2, with D perhaps matching TRBD2 (6 bases). CDR1 is SGHTA, CDR2 FQGNSA, per germline. V was cut by 0 bases and J by 4 bases, with 13 bases left in between. The CDR3 extends over 17 amino acids. CDR3 region: CASSLAGGGTGANVLTF. CDR3 coding DNA: TGTGCCAGCAGCTTAGCGGGGGGAGGAACGGGGGCCAACGTCCTGACTTTC.

There are many counts of this clone. This may come from a read error, since a much larger clone is one base off. The chain couples TRBV9 to TRBJ1-3; D not resolved. Germline V gene data show CDR1 as SGDLS and CDR2 as YYNGEE. This CDR3 has 13 residues. The CDR3 here is CVSSAFIGNTIYF. CDR3 in DNA: TGTGTCAGCAGTGCATTTATTGGAAACACCATATATTTT. Supplemented by reference TRBV9 and TRBJ1-3, the full variable domain reads DSGVTQTPKHLITATGQRVTLRCSPRSGDLSVYWYQQSLDQGLQFLIQYYNGEERAKGNILERFSAQQFPDLHSELNLSSLELGDSALYFCVSSAFIGNTIYFGEGSWLTVV.

This clone occurred many times. This chain connects TRBV11-2 to TRBJ2-7, with D unresolved. Trimming shortened V by 1 base and J by 0 bases, and 7 bases separated the two germline ends. The CDR3 totals 14 residues. Germline lookup yields CDR1 SGHAT and CDR2 FQNNGV. The CDR3 nucleotides are TGTGCCAGCAGCTTAGGCACTGGCTCCTACGAGCAGTACTTC. This codes for CASSLGTGSYEQYF.

This clone has a count of ten or more. The chain has TRBV27 and TRBJ2-5, with TRBD1 matching 8 bases. Per germline, CDR1 MNHEY and CDR2 SMNVEV (reference sequence). The CDR3 is made up of 15 amino acids. Trimming took 3 bases from V and 4 from J; bases not matched to a gene: 7. CDR3 protein: CASSLAQGAGETQYF. The CDR3 DNA reads TGTGCCAGCAGTTTGGCCCAGGGGGCTGGAGAGACCCAGTACTTC.

This clone has ten or more counts. The chain carries TRBV20-1 and TRBJ2-1, with TRBD2 matching over 7 bases. V trimming: 5 bases; J trimming: 1 base; junction bases outside the gene matches: 5. CDR1 DFQATT and CDR2 SNEGSKA come from the germline V gene (reference sequence). CDR3 size: 14 residues. The CDR3 DNA is TGCAGTGCTGGGGACTACCTATCCTACAATGAGCAGTTCTTC. It is translated as CSAGDYLSYNEQFF.

This clone came up many times. The CDR3 reads CASSLIGAGVRNEQFF. In DNA form, the CDR3 reads TGTGCCAGCAGCTTAATCGGTGCGGGAGTAAGGAATGAGCAGTTCTTC. The V gene is TRBV11-2, the J gene TRBJ2-1; TRBD2 aligns across 7 bases. CDR3 length: 16 residues. V shed 2 bases and J 7 bases; nucleotides not matched to a gene: 11. CDR1 and CDR2 (germline): SGHAT, FQNNGV.

Ten or more counts support this clone. The chain carries TRBV28 and TRBJ1-4; 9 positions agree with TRBD1. The CDR3 length is 15 residues. Germline trimming cut 8 bases from V and 2 bases from J; bases unmatched to any gene: 6. The germline V gene encodes CDR1 MDHEN and CDR2 SYDVKM. In DNA form, the CDR3 reads TGTGCCAGCGCCGGGACAGGGCCGACTAATGAAAAACTGTTTTTT. Amino acids: CASAGTGPTNEKLFF.

The sample holds many counts of this clone. This chain uses TRBV28 with TRBJ1-1; D call uncertain. The CDR3 consists of 13 residues. V was cut by 5 bases and J by 0 bases, with 7 bases left in between. Germline-derived CDR1 and CDR2 are MDHEN and SYDVKM. This CDR3 is CASSPSMNTEAFF. In DNA, the CDR3 is TGTGCCAGCAGTCCGTCCATGAACACTGAAGCTTTCTTT.

Here the CDR3 reads CAWKGGTYEQYF. The CDR3 DNA reads TGTGCCTGGAAAGGCGGAACCTACGAGCAGTACTTC. V and J are TRBV30 and TRBJ2-7; no clear D. Germline CDR1 and CDR2: GTSNPN and SVGIG (reference sequence). This CDR3 comprises 12 residues. V lost 4 bases to trimming and J lost 2 bases, with 9 bases between them. The full variable domain, completed using reference TRBV30 and TRBJ2-7, is SQTIHQWPATLVQPVGSPLSLECTVEGTSNPNLYWYRQAAGRGLQLLFYSVGIGQISSEVPQNLSASRPQDRQFILSSKKLLLSDSGFYLCAWKGGTYEQYFGPGTRLTVT.

This clone was seen ten or more times. The V and J genes are TRBV30 and TRBJ2-2; 10 positions agree with TRBD2. With 2 bases clipped from V and 3 bases from J, the junction kept 3 bases outside the gene matches. The CDR3 is 15 amino acids. The germline CDR1 and CDR2 sequences are GTSNPN and SVGIG (reference sequence). CDR3 DNA: TGTGCCTGGAGTTTAGGACTAGCGGACACCGGGGAGCTGTTTTTT. Its translation is CAWSLGLADTGELFF.